One sample yielded the 31 T cell receptor beta chains listed below, sequenced in a study of cytomegalovirus exposure and HLA in healthy donors. In the PCR, 60 Vbeta and 13 Jbeta primers were used. Measured with immunoSEQ multiplex PCR; TCRdb has only the in-frame clones, and not every one. Of approximately 200,000 clones in the sample, roughly four fifths were seen once. The sequenced sample consisted of PBMCs. Source of these receptors: a woman aged 25 to 39 in good health and CMV-seropositive.

The J gene is TRBJ2-7, the V gene TRBV7-8; D is possibly TRBD2 (5 bases). The CDR3 has 15 amino acids. Germline assignment: CDR1 SGHVS and CDR2 FQNEAQ. Trimming removed 1 base from V and 0 bases from J, with 10 bases in between. CDR3 amino acids: CASSLVGVDSYEQYF. In DNA, the CDR3 is TGTGCCAGCAGCTTAGTGGGAGTGGACTCCTACGAGCAGTACTTC.

The rearrangement links TRBV10-2 to TRBJ2-7; the D gene is possibly TRBD2 (6 bases). Trimming stripped 4 bases from V and 2 bases from J, with 12 bases between. Germline values: CDR1 WSHSY, CDR2 SAAADI. The CDR3 runs to 14 residues. The CDR3 spells CASSAASVAYEQYF. CDR3 DNA sequence: TGCGCCAGCAGTGCGGCTAGCGTCGCCTACGAGCAGTACTTC.

The chain links TRBV10-3 to TRBJ2-7; 13 positions agree with TRBD2. Looked up from germline, CDR1 is ENHRY and CDR2 is SYGVKD. Trimming at V came to 9 bases and at J to 6 bases, leaving 8 bases not matched to a gene. The CDR3 runs 14 residues. The CDR3: CAITSGREGGEQYF. Here the CDR3 DNA reads TGTGCCATAACTAGCGGGAGGGAAGGCGGCGAGCAGTACTTC.

The chain is built from TRBV5-1 and TRBJ2-4, with a tentative D call TRBD2 (6 bases). CDR3 length: 16 amino acids. Germline V gene data show CDR1 as SGHRS and CDR2 as YFSETQ. V dropped 1 base and J dropped 7 bases, with 18 bases sitting between them. CDR3 nucleotide sequence: TGCGCCAGCAGCTTGTCGACAGTCGGAGGAGGGAACATTCAGTACTTC. Amino acids: CASSLSTVGGGNIQYF.

The rearrangement uses TRBV27 and TRBJ2-7, with no clear D. Germline values: CDR1 MNHEY, CDR2 SMNVEV (reference sequence). V lost 5 bases, J lost 3 bases, and 11 bases lay in between. The CDR3 runs to 13 residues. The CDR3 DNA is TGTGCCAGCAGTCGACACGGATACTACGAGCAGTACTTC. It codes for CASSRHGYYEQYF.

This clone occurred once. This chain connects TRBV28 to TRBJ1-5; 10 positions agree with TRBD1. Germline CDR1 and CDR2: MDHEN and SYDVKM. CDR3 length: 17 amino acids. V trimming: 3 bases; J trimming: 2 bases; junction bases outside the gene matches: 7. This chain's CDR3 is CASSLAGTGVGNQPQHF. The CDR3 DNA is TGTGCCAGCAGTTTGGCCGGGACAGGGGTGGGCAATCAGCCCCAGCATTTT.

DNA of the CDR3: TGTGCCAGCTCTCTAAGGACAGGGGATTCCTACGAGCAGTACTTC. Its translation: CASSLRTGDSYEQYF. This chain connects TRBV18 to TRBJ2-7, with 9 bases that match TRBD1. V was clipped by 6 bases and J by 1 base; unmatched bases: 7. The germline V gene has CDR1 KGHSH and CDR2 LQKENI. This CDR3 spans 15 amino acids.

The V and J genes are TRBV4-2 and TRBJ2-3, with 7 bases that match TRBD2. The germline V gene has CDR1 LGHNA and CDR2 YNFKEQ. J lost 7 bases, V lost 0 bases, and 10 bases had no gene match. The CDR3 has 16 amino acids. This CDR3 is CASSQDQRGSGNTQYF. CDR3 coding DNA: TGTGCCAGCAGCCAAGATCAGCGCGGGAGTGGTAATACGCAGTATTTT.

The chain links TRBV27 to TRBJ2-1; 7 bases line up with TRBD2. The V and J ends lost 4 bases and 7 bases, in that order; junction bases with no gene match: 10. The CDR3 consists of 15 residues. Germline V gives CDR1 MNHEY, CDR2 SMNVEV (reference sequence). Here the CDR3 DNA reads TGTGCCAGCAGTTCCCGAGCGGGACCGAGAAATGAGCAGTTCTTC. Protein sequence: CASSSRAGPRNEQFF.

In nucleotides, the CDR3 is TGTGCCAGTAGGGGGGACAGGGGGCGGAATCAGCCCCAGCATTTT. Translated, it gives CASRGDRGRNQPQHF. The chain uses TRBV19 and TRBJ1-5; TRBD1 matches 12 bases. Germline CDR1 and CDR2: LNHDA and SQIVND (reference sequence). The ends lost 6 bases at V and 4 bases at J; junction bases unmatched: 4. This CDR3 is built from 15 residues.

With regard to this clone: The junction departs from germline at one end; a sequencing error may be responsible. This rearrangement joins TRBV6-5 to TRBJ2-2; D unresolved. The CDR3 contains 15 residues. The germline V gene encodes CDR1 MNHEY and CDR2 SVGAGI. The CDR3 loop is CASSDSSIDTGELFF. CDR3 DNA sequence: TGTGCCAGCAGTGACTCGTCCATTGACACCGGGGAGCTGTTTTTT.

CDR3 residues: CAYRTSGREGATSTDTQYF. The DNA for the CDR3 is TGTGCCTATAGGACCAGCGGGAGAGAGGGGGCCACTAGCACAGATACGCAGTATTTT. V and J are TRBV30 and TRBJ2-3; the D gene is possibly TRBD2 (8 bases). CDR3 length: 19 residues. The germline V gene has CDR1 GTSNPN and CDR2 SVGIG (reference sequence). Trimming pared 7 bases from V and 0 bases from J, leaving 29 bases between. The whole variable domain, remainder taken from reference TRBV30 and TRBJ2-3, is SQTIHQWPATLVQPVGSPLSLECTVEGTSNPNLYWYRQAAGRGLQLLFYSVGIGQISSEVPQNLSASRPQDRQFILSSKKLLLSDSGFYLCAYRTSGREGATSTDTQYFGPGTRLTVL.

V usage is TRBV14 and J usage is TRBJ2-7; the D gene is possibly TRBD2 (5 bases). Trimming took 1 base from V and 2 from J, leaving 6 bases between them. CDR3 length equals 13 residues. The germline V gene has CDR1 SGHDN and CDR2 FVKESK. The CDR3 is CASSQGETYEQYF. The CDR3 bases are TGTGCCAGCAGCCAAGGGGAGACCTACGAGCAGTACTTC.

J is TRBJ2-5 and V is TRBV18; 8 nucleotides align to TRBD1. This CDR3 has 14 residues. Germline-derived CDR1 and CDR2 are KGHSH and LQKENI. The junction had 3 bases not matched to a gene; V was cut back by 2 bases and J by 4 bases. The DNA of the CDR3 is TGTGCCAGCTCACCAGGTACAGGGGGAGAGACCCAGTACTTC. Protein product: CASSPGTGGETQYF.

The chain recombines TRBV28 with TRBJ2-1, with 9 bases that match TRBD1. This CDR3 is built from 15 residues. CDR1 and CDR2 (germline): MDHEN, SYDVKM. The V and J ends lost 6 bases and 3 bases, in that order; junction bases with no gene match: 6. Here the CDR3 DNA reads TGTGCCAGCAGCAGAGACAGGGGGTACTACAATGAGCAGTTCTTC. It yields the protein CASSRDRGYYNEQFF.

This clone was counted only a few times. This chain joins TRBV5-8 and TRBJ2-3, with D possibly matching TRBD2 (6 bases). This CDR3 has 15 amino acids. Germline CDR1 reads SGHTS; CDR2 reads YDEGEE. V lost 4 bases, J lost 3 bases, and 15 bases lay in between. The CDR3 protein is CASSRLSGETDTQYF. In DNA, the CDR3 is TGTGCCAGCAGCCGCTTGTCGGGGGAAACAGATACGCAGTATTTT.

This rearrangement joins TRBV18 to TRBJ2-3; D uncertain. From germline, CDR1 is KGHSH and CDR2 LQKENI. Trimming cost V 2 bases and J 2 bases, with 8 bases left between them. This CDR3 spans 14 amino acids. The CDR3 region is CASSPVSSTDTQYF. The CDR3 DNA reads as TGTGCCAGCTCACCAGTATCCTCCACAGATACGCAGTATTTT.

This CDR3 is CSVAVRGGGSYEQYF. The CDR3 coding sequence is TGCAGCGTCGCTGTCCGGGGGGGTGGTAGCTACGAGCAGTACTTC. This chain connects TRBV29-1 to TRBJ2-7; 8 positions agree with TRBD2. Unmatched junction bases numbered 13, after V lost 6 bases and J lost 3 bases. The germline V gene has CDR1 SQVTM and CDR2 ANQGSEA. The CDR3 is 15 residues long.

The chain uses TRBV7-2 and TRBJ1-6, with D possibly TRBD1 on 5 matching bases. Trimming took 4 bases from V and 10 from J, leaving 14 bases between them. The CDR3 has 14 amino acids. Germline lookup yields CDR1 SGHTA and CDR2 FQGNSA. CDR3 region: CASSSHRLSSPLHF. The DNA of the CDR3 is TGTGCCAGCAGCTCCCACAGGCTGTCCTCACCCCTCCACTTT.

There are a few counts of this clone. The chain has TRBV28 and TRBJ2-1, with a weak D call TRBD1 (5 bases). Trimming left V 3 bases short and J 7 bases short, with 16 bases between. The CDR3 is 15 amino acids. Germline V gives CDR1 MDHEN, CDR2 SYDVKM. CDR3 loop: CASSLLDGKGNEQFF. CDR3 in DNA: TGTGCCAGCAGTTTGCTTGACGGCAAGGGGAATGAGCAGTTCTTC.

The rearrangement uses TRBV5-3 and TRBJ2-2; TRBD1 aligns across 8 bases. TRBV5-3 is noted as an ORF with a role that remains uncertain. The CDR3 length is 17 residues. Unmatched junction bases numbered 6, after V lost 2 bases and J lost 0 bases. The CDR3 DNA sequence: TGTGCCAGAAGCTTCGACAGGGGACAACCGAACACCGGGGAGCTGTTTTTT. This gives the protein CARSFDRGQPNTGELFF.

The V gene is TRBV7-9, the J gene TRBJ2-3, with 12 bases identical to TRBD2. The CDR3 loop spans 17 amino acids. V gave up 7 bases and J gave up 3 bases; unmatched junction bases: 11. Germline V lookup: CDR1 SEHNR, CDR2 FQNEAQ (reference sequence). The CDR3 sequence: CASKGGLAGSGTDTQYF. CDR3 DNA sequence: TGTGCCAGCAAAGGAGGACTAGCGGGATCTGGAACAGATACGCAGTATTTT.

V is TRBV18 and J is TRBJ2-6; 11 positions match TRBD1. J lost 2 bases, V lost 1 base, and 10 bases had no gene match. The CDR3 runs to 20 residues. Germline CDR1 KGHSH, CDR2 LQKENI. The CDR3 DNA sequence: TGTGCCAGCTCACCACAGCGGACAGGGGGCGCATCGACTGGGGCCAACGTCCTGACTTTC. Amino acids: CASSPQRTGGASTGANVLTF.

This chain connects TRBV11-3 to TRBJ2-2; TRBD1 agrees at 7 bases. Germline trimming cut 1 base from V and 4 bases from J; bases unmatched to any gene: 6. The CDR3 totals 16 residues. Germline V gene sequence: CDR1 SGHNT, CDR2 YENEEA. Here the CDR3 reads CASSLAGTAITGELFF. CDR3 in DNA: TGTGCCAGCAGCTTAGCCGGGACAGCCATCACCGGGGAGCTGTTTTTT.

The CDR3: CASSPTGNEKLFF. For the CDR3, the DNA is TGTGCCAGCTCACCGACAGGGAATGAAAAACTGTTTTTT. The genes are TRBV18 and TRBJ1-4; TRBD1 agrees at 7 bases. The CDR3 runs 13 residues. CDR1 and CDR2 from the germline V gene are KGHSH and LQKENI. V gave up 3 bases and J gave up 5 bases; unmatched junction bases: 0.

This sequence joins TRBV7-9 and TRBJ1-4, with D possibly being TRBD1 (6 bases). Germline assignment: CDR1 SEHNR and CDR2 FQNEAQ (reference sequence). Trimming took off 4 bases at V and 1 base at J, with 7 bases between the two ends. The CDR3 extends over 14 amino acids. The CDR3 region has the DNA TGTGCCAGCAGCTCGACAGGAACTAATGAAAAACTGTTTTTT. It encodes CASSSTGTNEKLFF.

This clone was counted between two and nine times. This chain joins TRBV6-1 and TRBJ1-2, with 9 bases lining up with TRBD1. From germline, CDR1 is MNHNS and CDR2 SASEGT. The CDR3 length is 15 residues. With 5 bases clipped from V and 4 bases from J, the junction kept 8 bases outside the gene matches. For the CDR3, the DNA is TGTGCCAGCAGTACCAACAGGGGGCTTGGCTATGGCTACACCTTC. Encoded protein: CASSTNRGLGYGYTF.

V gene TRBV10-2 combines with J gene TRBJ2-5; D perhaps matches TRBD1 (6 bases). V was cut by 7 bases and J by 4 bases, with 10 bases left in between. The CDR3 covers 12 residues. Germline lookup yields CDR1 WSHSY and CDR2 SAAADI. CDR3 loop: CASTTGRETQYF. In DNA form, the CDR3 reads TGCGCCAGCACTACAGGGAGAGAGACCCAGTACTTC.

V usage is TRBV28 and J usage is TRBJ2-7; D uncertain. V dropped 2 bases and J dropped 2 bases, with 4 bases sitting between them. The CDR3 covers 12 residues. Germline CDR1 is MDHEN and CDR2 is SYDVKM. DNA for the CDR3: TGTGCCAGCAGTTTACCCACCTACGAGCAGTACTTC. This translates into CASSLPTYEQYF. Filled out from reference TRBV28 and TRBJ2-7, the complete variable domain reads DVKVTQSSRYLVKRTGEKVFLECVQDMDHENMFWYRQDPGLGLRLIYFSYDVKMKEKGDIPEGYSVSREKKERFSLILESASTNQTSMYLCASSLPTYEQYFGPGTRLTVT.

The chain links TRBV25-1 to TRBJ2-7, with TRBD2 as a possible D gene (5 bases). The CDR3 loop spans 13 amino acids. The germline CDR1 and CDR2 sequences are MGHDK and SYGVNS. V lost 5 bases, J lost 7 bases, and 15 bases lay in between. CDR3 bases: TGTGCCAGCAGTCTCGGACCTCGAGGGGAGCAGTACTTC. Protein sequence: CASSLGPRGEQYF.

In the case of this clone: The sample carries other DNA sequences with the same CDR3. V and J are TRBV5-1 and TRBJ2-7, with D perhaps matching TRBD2 (5 bases). V lost 8 bases and J 1 base, leaving 19 bases between the germline ends. Germline values: CDR1 SGHRS, CDR2 YFSETQ. The length of the CDR3 is 15 residues. CDR3 sequence reads: CASSRTPAQSYEQYF. In DNA form, the CDR3 reads TGCGCCAGTAGCAGGACTCCTGCGCAATCCTACGAGCAGTACTTC.